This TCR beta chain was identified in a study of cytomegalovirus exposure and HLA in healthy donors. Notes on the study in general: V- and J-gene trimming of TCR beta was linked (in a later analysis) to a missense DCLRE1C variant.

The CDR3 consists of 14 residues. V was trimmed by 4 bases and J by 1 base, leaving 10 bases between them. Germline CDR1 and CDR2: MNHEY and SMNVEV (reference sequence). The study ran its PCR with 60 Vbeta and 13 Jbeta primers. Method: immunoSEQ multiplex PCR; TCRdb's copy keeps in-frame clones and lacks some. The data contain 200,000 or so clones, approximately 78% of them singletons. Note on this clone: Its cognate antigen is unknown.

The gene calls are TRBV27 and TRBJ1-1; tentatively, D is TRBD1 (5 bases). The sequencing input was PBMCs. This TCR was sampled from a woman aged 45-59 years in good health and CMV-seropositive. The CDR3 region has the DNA TGTGCCAGCAGTTGGGGGGTTGGGAACACTGAAGCTTTCTTT. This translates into CASSWGVGNTEAFF.